This T cell receptor (beta chain) is drawn from a study of CD8 T cells in ankylosing spondylitis. TCRdb ran MiXCR on the 5' RACE reads and lists one entry per CDR3 protein. Of about 140,000 distinct CDR3 sequences listed, 7% to 8% are singletons. CDR1 and CDR2 from the germline V gene are LGHNA and YSLEER. Trimming took off 0 bases at V and 3 bases at J, with 7 bases between the two ends. The CDR3 is made up of 14 amino acids. This clonotype has ten or more counts. The receptor was isolated from a female donor with ankylosing spondylitis or in good health (not recorded which). The sample comprised blood, either unsorted or a sorted T cell fraction (not recorded which). The rearrangement links TRBV4-3 to TRBJ2-3, with D maybe TRBD2 (5 bases). CDR3 protein: CASSQDLATDTQYF. The DNA of the CDR3 is TGCGCCAGCAGCCAAGATTTAGCGACAGATACGCAGTATTTT.